Below, 19 T cell receptor beta chains from the same sample are listed, as sequenced in a study of CD8+ T cells in alopecia areata. Isolated RNA was reverse transcribed into cDNA used as the sequencing template. Measured with immunoSEQ multiplex PCR; TCRdb has only the in-frame clones, and not every one. The profile shows 80,000 to 100,000 clones, less than 50% of them singletons. Sequenced input: CD4+ T cells sorted from blood. The origin of the receptors is a human donor with alopecia areata.

By share of the sample, this clone is medium-sized (0.01 to 0.1%). This sequence joins TRBV19 and TRBJ2-3, with D uncertain. The CDR3 runs 11 residues. CDR1 is LNHDA, CDR2 SQIVND, per germline (reference sequence). V was cut by 7 bases and J by 6 bases, with 8 bases left in between. The CDR3 loop is CASKVMDTQYF. The DNA of the CDR3 is TGTGCCAGTAAGGTTATGGATACGCAGTATTTT. Full variable domain (remainder filled in from reference TRBV19 and TRBJ2-3): DGGITQSPKYLFRKEGQNVTLSCEQNLNHDAMYWYRQDPGQGLRLIYYSQIVNDFQKGDIAEGYSVSREKKESFPLTVTSAQKNPTAFYLCASKVMDTQYFGPGTRLTVL.

This chain links TRBV5-1 with TRBJ1-1; D is unclear. V was shortened by 3 bases and J by 2 bases, with 8 bases between the two germline ends. This CDR3 region has 13 residues. Germline V lookup: CDR1 SGHRS, CDR2 YFSETQ. The CDR3 reads CASSWTVNTEAFF. In DNA, the CDR3 is TGCGCCAGCAGCTGGACGGTCAACACTGAAGCTTTCTTT.

The chain couples TRBV30 to TRBJ2-5; no definite D call. The CDR3 sequence is 14 residues long. Germline CDR1 GTSNPN, CDR2 SVGIG (reference sequence). Trimming stripped 7 bases from V and 1 base from J, with 16 bases between. The DNA of the CDR3 is TGTGCCTACAACCAACTCCGTTCCCAAGAGACCCAGTACTTC. It codes for CAYNQLRSQETQYF.

The chain employs TRBV27 and TRBJ1-4; no reliable D call. V gave up 0 bases and J gave up 3 bases, with 5 bases separating them. This CDR3 is built from 14 residues. Germline assignment: CDR1 MNHEY and CDR2 SMNVEV (reference sequence). As DNA, the CDR3 is TGTGCCAGCAGTTTATCCGGGGCTAATGAAAAACTGTTTTTT. Amino acid sequence: CASSLSGANEKLFF. The full variable domain, completed using reference TRBV27 and TRBJ1-4, is EAQVTQNPRYLITVTGKKLTVTCSQNMNHEYMSWYRQDPGLGLRQIYYSMNVEVTDKGDVPEGYKVSRKEKRNFPLILESPSPNQTSLYFCASSLSGANEKLFFGSGTQLSVL.

A word on this clone: A much bigger clone sits one base away, suggesting this may be a read error. This chain uses TRBV7-2 with TRBJ2-3; D uncertain. This CDR3 has 12 amino acids. Per germline, CDR1 SGHTA and CDR2 FQGNSA. Deletions cut 2 bases from V and 4 bases from J, with 4 bases between. The CDR3 protein is CASSLRADTQYF. The CDR3 nucleotides are TGTGCCAGCAGCTTAAGGGCAGATACGCAGTATTTT.

The CDR3 nucleotides are TGTGCCAGCTCACCCAGACTAGCCACGAACACCGGGGAGCTGTTTTTT. Encoded protein: CASSPRLATNTGELFF. The rearrangement links TRBV18 to TRBJ2-2, with 7 positions matching TRBD2. Trimming at V came to 3 bases and at J to 0 bases, leaving 4 bases not matched to a gene. Germline CDR1 KGHSH, CDR2 LQKENI. The CDR3 contains 16 residues. The whole variable domain, filled in from reference TRBV18 and TRBJ2-2, reads NAGVMQNPRHLVRRRGQEARLRCSPMKGHSHVYWYRQLPEEGLKFMVYLQKENIIDESGMPKERFSAEFPKEGPSILRIQQVVRGDSAAYFCASSPRLATNTGELFFGEGSRLTVL.

This clone was seen only a few times. The V call is TRBV29-1, the J call TRBJ2-2; perhaps TRBD1 as D (5 bases). This CDR3 is built from 12 residues. V lost 5 bases and J 8 bases, leaving 12 bases between the germline ends. Germline values: CDR1 SQVTM, CDR2 ANQGSEA. CDR3 bases: TGCAGCGTTTCAGGGTCGGTGGGGGAGCTGTTTTTT. Translation: CSVSGSVGELFF.

The chain joins TRBV2 to TRBJ2-5; D call uncertain. Trimming cost V 3 bases and J 1 base, with 9 bases left between them. The germline V gene has CDR1 SNHLY and CDR2 FYNNEI. The CDR3 spans 14 residues. CDR3 DNA: TGTGCCAGCAGTGAGTTGCAGTTCCAAGAGACCCAGTACTTC. Protein: CASSELQFQETQYF.

The CDR3 nucleotides read TGCGCCAGCAGCCCGGACTGGGCAGGGGCCTACGAGCAGTACTTC. Amino acids: CASSPDWAGAYEQYF. The chain carries TRBV5-1 and TRBJ2-7; D perhaps matches TRBD1 (6 bases). V was shortened by 4 bases and J by 2 bases, with 16 bases between the two germline ends. Germline-derived CDR1 and CDR2 are SGHRS and YFSETQ. The CDR3 spans 15 residues.

There are a few counts of this clone. The chain uses TRBV7-8 and TRBJ2-3; TRBD2 matches at 11 bases. CDR3 length equals 15 residues. V dropped 4 bases and J dropped 4; count of bases not matched to a gene: 4. CDR1 is SGHVS, CDR2 FQNEAQ, per germline. Here the CDR3 DNA reads TGTGCCAGCAGCTATAGCGGGGGGGCAGCAGATACGCAGTATTTT. Residues: CASSYSGGAADTQYF.

The sample holds a few counts of this clone. The rearrangement uses TRBV18 and TRBJ2-6, with D uncertain. The length of the CDR3 is 15 residues. With 3 bases removed from V and 5 bases from J, the gap between germline ends came to 11 bases. Germline CDR1 KGHSH, CDR2 LQKENI. The CDR3 reads CASSPNWDWANVLTF. CDR3 nucleotides: TGTGCCAGCTCACCTAACTGGGATTGGGCCAACGTCCTGACTTTC.

The chain recombines TRBV5-4 with TRBJ2-7, with 9 bases that match TRBD2. There are 15 residues in the CDR3. The germline gives CDR1 SGHNT, CDR2 YYREEE (reference sequence). After removal of 4 bases from V and 5 bases from J, the junction contained 10 bases not matched to a gene. This chain's CDR3 is CASSPSPGTSHEQYF. The CDR3 DNA follows: TGTGCCAGCAGCCCCAGTCCCGGGACTAGCCACGAGCAGTACTTC.

V gene TRBV4-3 combines with J gene TRBJ2-2; maybe TRBD1 (6 bases). V was trimmed by 8 bases and J by 2 bases, leaving 12 bases between them. The CDR3 has 14 amino acids. CDR1 and CDR2 (germline): LGHNA, YSLEER. The CDR3 here is CASGQNPNTGELFF. CDR3 nucleotides: TGCGCCAGCGGACAGAATCCCAACACCGGGGAGCTGTTTTTT.

The chain combines TRBV7-2 with TRBJ2-1, with 10 bases lining up with TRBD1. Germline lookup yields CDR1 SGHTA and CDR2 FQGNSA. The CDR3 has 16 residues. After removal of 5 bases from V and 7 bases from J, the junction contained 11 bases not matched to a gene. The CDR3 DNA reads TGTGCCAGCAGCCCGTCCGACAGGGGGCGCGGGAATGAGCAGTTCTTC. Translated, it gives CASSPSDRGRGNEQFF. Filled out from reference TRBV7-2 and TRBJ2-1, the complete variable domain reads GAGVSQSPSNKVTEKGKDVELRCDPISGHTALYWYRQSLGQGLEFLIYFQGNSAPDKSGLPSDRFSAERTGGSVSTLTIQRTQQEDSAVYLCASSPSDRGRGNEQFFGPGTRLTVL.

The chain joins TRBV2 to TRBJ2-1; 12 nucleotides line up with TRBD2. The germline V gene has CDR1 SNHLY and CDR2 FYNNEI. The V segment lost 6 bases and the J segment 4 bases; nucleotides outside the gene matches: 1. The CDR3 length is 14 residues. The DNA of the CDR3 is TGTGCCAGCAGAGGGACTAGCGGGTACAATGAGCAGTTCTTC. Protein product: CASRGTSGYNEQFF.

V and J are TRBV5-1 and TRBJ2-1; perhaps TRBD1 as D (6 bases). V was pared by 0 bases and J by 7 bases, with 14 bases between. CDR1 is SGHRS and CDR2 is YFSETQ in the germline V gene. The CDR3 sequence is 15 residues long. The CDR3 here is CASSLDRGWDNEQFF. CDR3 nucleotide sequence: TGCGCCAGCAGCTTGGATAGGGGGTGGGATAATGAGCAGTTCTTC.

The chain is built from TRBV2 and TRBJ1-2; D is unresolved. The ends were cut back, 6 bases at V and 7 bases at J, with 15 bases in the middle. The CDR3 is made up of 13 amino acids. Germline loops: CDR1 SNHLY, CDR2 FYNNEI. In DNA form, the CDR3 reads TGTGCCAGCAGACCCGACGGTGGAGGTGGCTACACCTTC. Residues: CASRPDGGGGYTF.

The chain has TRBV28 and TRBJ2-3; D perhaps matches TRBD1 (6 bases). CDR3 size: 15 residues. CDR1 and CDR2 (germline): MDHEN, SYDVKM. V lost 6 bases, J lost 4 bases, and 17 bases lay in between. The CDR3 sequence: CASRSSRGVSDTQYF. For the CDR3, the DNA is TGTGCCAGCAGATCCTCCAGGGGCGTCTCAGATACGCAGTATTTT.

This clone has a handful of counts. The chain employs TRBV6-5 and TRBJ2-7, with 8 bases lining up with TRBD1. Trimming removed 4 bases from V and 2 bases from J; junction bases left unmatched: 7. The CDR3 covers 15 residues. Germline CDR1 reads MNHEY; CDR2 reads SVGAGI. CDR3 sequence (DNA): TGTGCCAGCAGTTCGCCCGACAGGGGAGCCTACGAGCAGTACTTC. Its translation is CASSSPDRGAYEQYF.